The T cell receptor beta chain described here comes from a study of T cells after yellow fever vaccination (dated by TCRdb to the late 2010s). With respect to the entire study: Libraries from fractions with low cell numbers were prepared with the SMART-Seq v4 Ultra Low Input RNA kit. To track T-cell clones before and after primary and booster YFV17D yellow fever vaccination, bulk TCR alpha and beta repertoires were sequenced longitudinally. The cohort comprised two healthy male donors, one aged 18 to 29 and one aged 30 to 39 years. Blood was collected at multiple timepoints before and after primary and secondary immunization, and bulk PBMC replicates and cell subsets were isolated.

The CDR3, from cysteine to phenylalanine, totals 15 residues. Only the CDR3 DNA is retained, 45 bases long and in frame from the first base. The germline V gene (reference sequence) yields PRHDT for CDR1 and FYEKMQ for CDR2. Trimming accounts for 5 bases at V and 0 bases at J, while the number of junction bases matched to no gene is 4. General study outcomes and caveats: Most clones expanded after primary vaccination (around 97% of CD4 and 88% of CD8) were re-detected after the booster, suggesting that broad memory maintenance occurred. Computational filtering was needed because FACS-sorted repertoires could contain abundant contaminating clonotypes from the bulk population. Because only a couple of donors were included in the study, the extent to which the findings can be generalized is limited. Compared with the primary T-cell response, the secondary T-cell response was faster but weaker, reaching its peak on day 5 rather than on day 15. A small share of clonotypes occurred in both CD4 and CD8 compartments, likely arising from convergent recombination.

The listed sequencing device is Illumina NovaSeq 6000. Synthesis of TCR cDNA relied on 5'RACE template switching, a step that introduced a universal primer site along with unique molecular identifiers. Priming for cDNA synthesis came from both the TCR alpha and TCR beta constant segments. Library amplification involved two PCR steps, and the second step added sample barcodes and sequencing adapters. Sequencing of the libraries was done on either Illumina HiSeq 2500 (2x100 bp) or NovaSeq (2x150 bp). In the source study's methods: Demultiplexing of reads and collapsing into UMI consensus sequences were performed with MIGEC, and V(D)J alignment was carried out with MiXCR. Vaccine-responding clonotypes were identified with edgeR using replicate PBMC samples, with FDR below 0.01 and a log2 fold change above 5 up to day 15 being required. Bulk clonotypes were assigned CD4 or CD8 identity according to which sequenced CD4 or CD8 repertoire held them at higher abundance. TCRdb passed the public sequencing reads through fastp at Q25 and MiXCR, retaining productive beta sequences. Each entry is one CDR3 protein sequence, shown with its most common DNA and genes. The V and J calls follow TCRdb's processing rather than the paper's. The sample includes some 320,000 distinct CDR3 sequences, with roughly 4.3% observed a single time. Roughly 19% of the sample is in the top ten clones.

A remark on this clonotype: Its antigen is not yet known. Base qualities were left out, and no much larger clone turns up one base away.

Sample treatment or condition, as interpreted from the label and publication: live attenuated yellow fever vaccine strain. At every blood-draw timepoint, two biological replicates of bulk PBMCs were collected. PBMCs were isolated from peripheral blood using a standard Ficoll-Paque protocol. TriZol was used to extract RNA from bulk PBMCs, from CD4 and CD8 fractions, and from dextramer-positive and dextramer-negative fractions. The TCR sequence derives from a man aged 18 to 30 who received the YFV17D yellow fever vaccine. The sequence is built from TRBV13 and TRBJ1-1, and 9 junctional nucleotides match TRBD1. Sequenced here: PBMCs, sampled 15 days after the yellow fever booster vaccination. The CDR3 here reads CASSNRGPVNTEAFF. The nucleotides read TGTGCCAGCAGCAACAGGGGGCCGGTGAACACTGAAGCTTTCTTT.